These 23 T cell receptor beta chains share one sample of origin, sequenced in a study of beta chain features in type 1 diabetes. Whole-study results and caveats: Moderate yet significant TCRB CDR3 shortening was seen in Type 1 diabetes patients in all four CD4+ subsets.

What was sequenced were expressed TCRB transcripts, since all of the isolated RNA had been reverse transcribed. Method: immunoSEQ multiplex PCR; TCRdb's copy keeps in-frame clones and lacks some. The sample shows 300,000 to 350,000 clones, roughly 14% of them seen only once. These TCRs' antigens remain unknown. The sequencing sample was made of naive CD4+ T cells from blood. Every receptor here comes from a woman between 18 and 29 years old with type 1 diabetes.

This clone was counted between two and nine times. Other DNA sequences within the sample encode an identical CDR3. The chain carries TRBV5-1 and TRBJ2-1, with a possible D match to TRBD2 (5 bases). Trimming removed 5 bases from V and 0 bases from J, with 6 bases in between. The germline V gene has CDR1 SGHRS and CDR2 YFSETQ. The CDR3 length is 13 residues. The CDR3 DNA follows: TGCGCCAGCAGACGGGACTCCTACAATGAGCAGTTCTTC. This codes for CASRRDSYNEQFF.

The rearrangement links TRBV18 to TRBJ1-1; D perhaps matches TRBD1 (5 bases). This CDR3 is 14 amino acids long. Trimming took off 1 base at V and 1 base at J, with 7 bases between the two ends. Per germline, CDR1 KGHSH and CDR2 LQKENI. CDR3 nucleotides: TGTGCCAGCTCACCACGGGGCGAGAACACTGAAGCTTTCTTT. It codes for CASSPRGENTEAFF. The variable domain in full, with the rest retrieved from reference TRBV18 and TRBJ1-1, is NAGVMQNPRHLVRRRGQEARLRCSPMKGHSHVYWYRQLPEEGLKFMVYLQKENIIDESGMPKERFSAEFPKEGPSILRIQQVVRGDSAAYFCASSPRGENTEAFFGQGTRLTVV.

This clone occurred a few times. The chain recombines TRBV7-2 with TRBJ2-1, with 7 bases identical to TRBD2. Trimming cost V 1 base and J 5 bases; bases outside gene matches: 2. This CDR3 is built from 14 residues. Germline V lookup: CDR1 SGHTA, CDR2 FQGNSA. In nucleotides, the CDR3 is TGTGCCAGCAGCTTAGGACTAGCAAACAATGAGCAGTTCTTC. The encoded protein is CASSLGLANNEQFF.

The chain links TRBV28 to TRBJ1-5; weak D call: TRBD1 (5 bases). Germline V gene data show CDR1 as MDHEN and CDR2 as SYDVKM. V lost 6 bases to trimming and J lost 3 bases, with 12 bases between them. The CDR3 extends over 14 amino acids. CDR3 DNA sequence: TGTGCCAGCAGCCGTCGACAGAACAATCAGCCCCAGCATTTT. This gives the protein CASSRRQNNQPQHF.

This clone has just one count. This chain uses TRBV4-1 with TRBJ2-5; D might be TRBD2 (7 bases). The V gene's germline CDR1 is MGHRA and CDR2 YSYEKL. This CDR3 spans 17 amino acids. Trimming removed 4 bases from V and 5 bases from J, with 23 bases in between. The CDR3 spells CASSRRTRGRRGETQYF. The DNA of the CDR3 is TGCGCCAGCAGCCGTAGGACGCGGGGGAGAAGGGGGGAGACCCAGTACTTC.

This clone appeared a few times. V is TRBV27 and J is TRBJ1-2; 11 nucleotides align to TRBD1. This CDR3 is built from 13 residues. Germline V CDR1 and CDR2: MNHEY, SMNVEV (reference sequence). V lost 6 bases and J lost 7; bases outside the gene matches: 4. The CDR3, as DNA: TGTGCCAGCAGGGACAGGGGGCGGATTGGCTACACCTTC. Translated: CASRDRGRIGYTF.

This clone was seen a few times. The V gene is TRBV13, the J gene TRBJ2-7; 8 positions agree with TRBD1. V dropped 4 bases and J dropped 5; count of bases not matched to a gene: 7. Germline V gene sequence: CDR1 PRHDT, CDR2 FYEKMQ (reference sequence). This CDR3 comprises 14 residues. The chain's CDR3 is CASSSRQGKDEQYF. The CDR3 DNA reads TGTGCCAGCAGCTCCAGACAGGGGAAGGACGAGCAGTACTTC. Filled out from reference TRBV13 and TRBJ2-7, the complete variable domain reads AAGVIQSPRHLIKEKRETATLKCYPIPRHDTVYWYQQGPGQDPQFLISFYEKMQSDKGSIPDRFSAQQFSDYHSELNMSSLELGDSALYFCASSSRQGKDEQYFGPGTRLTVT.

The rearrangement links TRBV5-1 to TRBJ2-1; 7 positions match TRBD1. The CDR3 runs 15 residues. The germline gives CDR1 SGHRS, CDR2 YFSETQ. Trimming took 4 bases from V and 0 from J; bases not matched to a gene: 4. In DNA, the CDR3 is TGCGCCAGCAGCCAGGACAGGAGCTCCTACAATGAGCAGTTCTTC. Protein product: CASSQDRSSYNEQFF.

The V call is TRBV4-1, the J call TRBJ1-5; no firm D call. V shed 0 bases and J shed 14 bases, with 14 bases lying between them. The CDR3 consists of 13 residues. CDR1 is MGHRA, CDR2 YSYEKL, per germline. CDR3 coding DNA: TGCGCCAGCAGCCAAGATTCGTATCTTCGGGAGCATTTT. As protein: CASSQDSYLREHF.

This clone was seen a few times. The chain uses TRBV28 and TRBJ2-7; 10 nucleotides match TRBD2. This CDR3 is built from 15 residues. The ends lost 10 bases at V and 4 bases at J; junction bases unmatched: 13. Per germline, CDR1 MDHEN and CDR2 SYDVKM. The CDR3 here is CAISPGASGSYEQYV. In DNA, the CDR3 is TGTGCCATCTCTCCAGGGGCTAGCGGGAGTTACGAGCAGTACGTC.

This clone has only a few counts. The chain carries TRBV12-5 and TRBJ2-7; D is possibly TRBD1 (5 bases). This CDR3 comprises 15 residues. CDR1 and CDR2 (germline): LGHNT, FRNRAP. V was trimmed by 4 bases and J by 1 base, leaving 14 bases between them. CDR3 DNA sequence: TGTGCTAGTGGTTCCGGACATGGCACATCCTACGAGCAGTACGTC. It codes for CASGSGHGTSYEQYV.

The chain links TRBV6-5 to TRBJ2-7, with D unclear. The germline CDR1 and CDR2 sequences are MNHEY and SVGAGI. Trimming removed 5 bases at V and 4 bases at J, with 6 bases between. The CDR3 has 11 residues. CDR3 sequence: CASSTAYEQYV. CDR3 bases: TGTGCCAGCAGTACAGCTTACGAGCAGTACGTC.

This clone turned up a few times. The V and J genes are TRBV7-9 and TRBJ1-2; 10 bases are a match to TRBD1. The CDR3 spans 16 residues. Per germline, CDR1 SEHNR and CDR2 FQNEAQ (reference sequence). Trimming cost V 0 bases and J 8 bases; bases outside gene matches: 9. CDR3 bases: TGTGCCAGCAGCTTAGCCCACTGGACAGGGGGGACGGGCTACACCTTC. Amino acid sequence: CASSLAHWTGGTGYTF.

This clone was detected a few times. The CDR3 bases are TGTGCCAGCAGCTTACAGGGGGCGAACGGGGAGCTGTTTTTT. This translates into CASSLQGANGELFF. V and J are TRBV7-3 and TRBJ2-2, with 8 bases matching TRBD1. The CDR3 has 14 amino acids. Trimming cost V 2 bases and J 7 bases; bases outside gene matches: 3. Germline-derived CDR1 and CDR2 are SGHTA and FQGTGA.

This chain connects TRBV19 to TRBJ1-5; D remains ambiguous. CDR3 size: 14 residues. V dropped 3 bases and J dropped 4 bases, with 10 bases sitting between them. Germline lookup yields CDR1 LNHDA and CDR2 SQIVND (reference sequence). In nucleotides, the CDR3 is TGTGCCAGTAGTATGGGCGGGAGAAATCAGCCCCAGCATTTT. Translation gives CASSMGGRNQPQHF.

This chain links TRBV9 with TRBJ2-1; the match to TRBD2 covers 10 bases. The CDR3 has 14 amino acids. Trimming at V came to 3 bases and at J to 3 bases, leaving 0 bases not matched to a gene. Germline V lookup: CDR1 SGDLS, CDR2 YYNGEE. The CDR3 spells CASSASGSYNEQFF. The CDR3 region has the DNA TGTGCCAGCAGCGCTAGCGGGAGCTACAATGAGCAGTTCTTC. Based on the CDR3 plus reference TRBV9 and TRBJ2-1, the full variable domain is DSGVTQTPKHLITATGQRVTLRCSPRSGDLSVYWYQQSLDQGLQFLIQYYNGEERAKGNILERFSAQQFPDLHSELNLSSLELGDSALYFCASSASGSYNEQFFGPGTRLTVL.

This clone was counted only a few times. This chain connects TRBV5-4 to TRBJ1-1; the D is unclear. V lost 0 bases to trimming and J lost 3 bases, with 6 bases between them. Germline lookup yields CDR1 SGHNT and CDR2 YYREEE (reference sequence). The CDR3 runs 13 residues. CDR3 in amino acids: CASSLELDTEAFF. As DNA, the CDR3 is TGTGCCAGCAGCTTGGAGCTTGACACTGAAGCTTTCTTT.

V usage is TRBV6-5 and J usage is TRBJ2-3, with 9 bases lining up with TRBD2. Per germline, CDR1 MNHEY and CDR2 SVGAGI. Trimming removed 6 bases from V and 3 bases from J; junction bases left unmatched: 7. The CDR3 runs to 15 residues. The CDR3 region has the DNA TGTGCCAGCAGAACCAGCGGGAGGAGAACAGATACGCAGTATTTT. This sequence encodes CASRTSGRRTDTQYF.

This clone has a handful of counts. This rearrangement joins TRBV14 to TRBJ2-5; D is unclear. The end of the DNA is better explained by TRBJ2-7, so the J call may be wrong. The CDR3 contains 11 residues. The germline CDR1 and CDR2 sequences are SGHDN and FVKESK. This CDR3 reads CASSRFYEQYF. CDR3 nucleotide sequence: TGTGCCAGCAGCCGGTTCTACGAGCAGTACTTC.

This clone was found a few times. This sequence joins TRBV6-5 and TRBJ2-1; weak D call: TRBD1 (6 bases). The V gene's germline CDR1 is MNHEY and CDR2 SVGAGI. With 4 bases removed from V and 7 bases from J, the gap between germline ends came to 14 bases. This CDR3 is built from 14 residues. The CDR3 nucleotides are TGTGCCAGCAGTTCATACAGGGTTAGGAATGAGCAGTTCTTC. Translation: CASSSYRVRNEQFF.

This sequence joins TRBV7-2 and TRBJ1-2; D unclear. The length of the CDR3 is 12 residues. CDR1 is SGHTA and CDR2 is FQGNSA in the germline V gene. Between the trimmed V and J ends, which lost 2 bases and 7 bases, there was a span of 8 bases. The CDR3 sequence is CASSLLFPGYTF. The CDR3 DNA follows: TGTGCCAGCAGCTTATTATTTCCTGGCTACACCTTC.

This clone was recorded a few times. The genes are TRBV29-1 and TRBJ2-3, with D unclear. Germline CDR1 reads SQVTM; CDR2 reads ANQGSEA. The CDR3 is 13 amino acids. V was pared by 5 bases and J by 6 bases, with 15 bases between. The CDR3 DNA follows: TGCAGCGTTAAGTCCCGATTGGCCGATACGCAGTATTTT. Translated, it gives CSVKSRLADTQYF.

This chain links TRBV10-3 with TRBJ2-4, with a weak D call TRBD1 (6 bases). The germline V gene encodes CDR1 ENHRY and CDR2 SYGVKD. Trimming removed 4 bases from V and 2 bases from J, with 9 bases in between. The CDR3 has 14 residues. The CDR3 nucleotides are TGTGCCATCAGTGTAGGGGACACCAAAAACATTCAGTACTTC. This codes for CAISVGDTKNIQYF.